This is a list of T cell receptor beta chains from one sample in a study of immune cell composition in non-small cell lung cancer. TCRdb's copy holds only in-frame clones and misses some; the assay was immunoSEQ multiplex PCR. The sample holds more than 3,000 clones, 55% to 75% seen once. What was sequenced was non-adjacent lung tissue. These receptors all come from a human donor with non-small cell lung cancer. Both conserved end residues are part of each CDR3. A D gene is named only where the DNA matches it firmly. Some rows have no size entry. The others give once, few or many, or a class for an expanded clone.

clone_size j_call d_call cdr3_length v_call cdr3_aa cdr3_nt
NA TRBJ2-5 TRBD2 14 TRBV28 CASSPGGGGETQYF TGTGCCAGCTCCCCGGGGGGGGGCGGTGAGACCCAGTACTTC
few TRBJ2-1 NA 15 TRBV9 CASSVDQRPMDEQFF TGTGCCAGCAGCGTAGATCAGCGGCCTATGGATGAGCAGTTCTTC
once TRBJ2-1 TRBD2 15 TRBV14 CASSPSGSLYNEQFF TGTGCCAGCAGTCCCAGCGGGAGCTTGTACAATGAGCAGTTCTTC
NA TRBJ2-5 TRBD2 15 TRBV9 CASSDSGRAEETQYF TGTGCCAGCAGCGATAGCGGGAGGGCCGAAGAGACCCAGTACTTC
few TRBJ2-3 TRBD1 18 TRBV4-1 CASSPSLGQGARTDTQYF TGCGCCAGCAGCCCTTCCCTAGGACAGGGGGCGCGCACAGATACGCAGTATTTT
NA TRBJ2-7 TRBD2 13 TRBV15 CATSGTSGYEQYF TGTGCCACCAGCGGGACTAGCGGCTACGAGCAGTACTTC
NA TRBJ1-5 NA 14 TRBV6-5 CASSTQNSNQPQHF TGTGCCAGCAGTACCCAGAATAGCAATCAGCCCCAGCATTTT
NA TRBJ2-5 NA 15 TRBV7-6 CASSLGASEQETQYF TGTGCCAGCAGCTTAGGTGCTAGCGAACAAGAGACCCAGTACTTC
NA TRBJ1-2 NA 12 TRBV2 CASSATAYGYTF TGTGCCAGCAGTGCGACAGCCTATGGCTACACCTTC
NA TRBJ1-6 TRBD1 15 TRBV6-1 CASNYDRGASSPLHF TGTGCCAGCAACTATGACAGGGGCGCCAGTTCACCCCTCCACTTT
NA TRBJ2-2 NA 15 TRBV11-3 CASSLTQGSTGELFF TGTGCCAGCAGCTTAACGCAGGGCAGTACCGGGGAGCTGTTTTTT
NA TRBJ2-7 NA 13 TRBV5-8 CASSLRGLGEQYF TGTGCCAGCAGCTTGAGGGGGTTGGGCGAGCAGTACTTC
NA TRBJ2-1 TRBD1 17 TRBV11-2 CASSPRGGQGAYNEQFF TGTGCCAGCAGCCCCCGAGGGGGACAGGGGGCGTACAATGAGCAGTTCTTC
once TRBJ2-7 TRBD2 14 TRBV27 CASSLGLAAYEQYF TGTGCCAGCAGTTTGGGACTAGCGGCCTACGAGCAGTACTTC
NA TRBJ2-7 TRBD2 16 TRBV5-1 CASSPTSGVTPYEQYF TGCGCCAGCAGCCCAACTAGCGGGGTAACTCCCTACGAGCAGTACTTC
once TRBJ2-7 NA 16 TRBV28 CASSSPAGRGGHEQYF TGTGCCAGCAGCTCCCCGGCGGGCAGGGGTGGCCACGAGCAGTACTTC
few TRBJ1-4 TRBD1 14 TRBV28 CASTFGTAEGKLFF TGTGCCAGCACCTTCGGGACAGCTGAGGGAAAACTGTTTTTT
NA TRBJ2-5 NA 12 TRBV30 CAWSLLEETQYF TGTGCCTGGTCTTTACTCGAAGAGACCCAGTACTTC
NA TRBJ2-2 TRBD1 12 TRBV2 CAVTGAAGELFF TGTGCCGTAACAGGGGCGGCCGGGGAGCTGTTTTTT
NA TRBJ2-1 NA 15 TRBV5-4 CASSLGGNSYNEQFF TGTGCCAGCAGCTTGGGAGGCAACTCCTACAATGAGCAGTTCTTC
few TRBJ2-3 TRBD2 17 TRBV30 CAWSDPSGGGWTDTQYF TGTGCCTGGAGTGACCCTAGCGGGGGGGGGTGGACAGATACGCAGTATTTT
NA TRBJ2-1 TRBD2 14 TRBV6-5 CASRPRGVYNEQFF TGTGCCAGCAGACCCCGGGGGGTCTACAATGAGCAGTTCTTC
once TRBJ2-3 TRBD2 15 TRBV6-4 CASSAGLTSTDTQYF TGTGCCAGCAGTGCGGGACTAACTAGCACAGATACGCAGTATTTT
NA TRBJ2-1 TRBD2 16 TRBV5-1 CASSLELAGVDNEQFF TGCGCCAGCAGTTTAGAGCTAGCGGGAGTAGACAATGAGCAGTTCTTC
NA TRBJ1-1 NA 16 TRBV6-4 CASSESYKGEGTEAFF TGTGCCAGCAGTGAGTCCTATAAGGGGGAGGGCACTGAAGCTTTCTTT
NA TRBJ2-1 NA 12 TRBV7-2 CASSSSYGEQFF TGTGCCAGCAGCTCCTCATACGGTGAGCAGTTCTTC
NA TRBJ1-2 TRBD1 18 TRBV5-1 CASSTAGTGNGENYGYTF TGCGCCAGCTCCACCGCCGGGACAGGGAACGGCGAAAACTATGGCTACACCTTC
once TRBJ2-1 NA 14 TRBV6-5 CASSWANGYNEQFF TGTGCCAGCAGTTGGGCCAACGGCTACAATGAGCAGTTCTTC
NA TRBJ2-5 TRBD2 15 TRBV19 CASSIAGGAQETQYF TGTGCCAGTAGTATAGCGGGAGGAGCCCAAGAGACCCAGTACTTC
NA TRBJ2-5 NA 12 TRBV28 CASGRGQETQYF TGTGCCAGCGGAAGGGGGCAAGAGACCCAGTACTTC
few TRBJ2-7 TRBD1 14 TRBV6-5 CASRLAGTGIEQYF TGTGCCAGCCGTCTTGCCGGGACAGGGATCGAGCAGTACTTC
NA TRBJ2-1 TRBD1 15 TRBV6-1 CASSAGQGNYNEQFF TGTGCCAGCAGTGCGGGACAGGGGAACTACAATGAGCAGTTCTTC
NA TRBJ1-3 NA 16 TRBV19 CASSLGPGSTGNTIYF TGTGCCAGTAGTTTGGGTCCGGGATCAACTGGAAACACCATATATTTT